This entry features one TCR beta chain sequence. Here immunoSEQ multiplex PCR was the method, and the copy in TCRdb shows in-frame clones only, minus some. Here the sample spans a few hundred thousand clones, roughly 87% being singletons. This record comes from a study of blood T cell repertoires in COVID-19. The recovered donors of Cohort 3 showed two negative PCRs, clearance, or symptom resolution. CDR1 is MNHEY, CDR2 SVGAGI, per germline. Trimming left V 2 bases short and J 7 bases short, with 17 bases between. The CDR3 totals 15 residues. This TCR was recovered from a woman between 50 and 59 years old who had recovered from COVID-19. The sample consisted of PBMCs or T cells enriched from blood (not recorded which). The rearrangement uses TRBV6-5 and TRBJ1-2; D not certain. The CDR3 is CASSYDVPEHGGYTF. The CDR3 coding sequence is TGTGCCAGCAGTTACGACGTACCGGAGCACGGTGGCTACACCTTC.